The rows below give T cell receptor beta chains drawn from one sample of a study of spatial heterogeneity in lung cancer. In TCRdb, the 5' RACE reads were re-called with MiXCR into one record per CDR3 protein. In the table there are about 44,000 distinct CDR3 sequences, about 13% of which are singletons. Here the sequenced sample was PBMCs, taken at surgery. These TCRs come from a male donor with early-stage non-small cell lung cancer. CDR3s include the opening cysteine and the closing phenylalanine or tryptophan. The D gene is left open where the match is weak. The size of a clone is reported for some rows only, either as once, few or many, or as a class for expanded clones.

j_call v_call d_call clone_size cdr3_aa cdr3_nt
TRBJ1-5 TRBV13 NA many CASSPKGNQPQHF TGTGCCAGCAGCCCAAAGGGGAATCAGCCCCAGCATTTT
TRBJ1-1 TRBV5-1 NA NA CASSLVQNGNTEAFF TGCGCCAGCAGCTTGGTACAGAATGGGAACACTGAAGCTTTCTTT
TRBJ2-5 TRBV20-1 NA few CSARDPRREQETQYF TGCAGTGCTAGAGACCCCCGACGAGAGCAAGAGACCCAGTACTTC
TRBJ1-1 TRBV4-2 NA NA CASSQDWSNAPFF TGTGCCAGCAGCCAAGATTGGTCAAACGCGCCTTTCTTT
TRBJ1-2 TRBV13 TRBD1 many CASSYNTGGVGYTF TGTGCCAGCAGCTATAATACAGGGGGCGTTGGCTACACCTTC
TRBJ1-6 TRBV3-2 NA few CASSKRNSKSSYNSPLHF TGTGCCAGCAGCAAACGGAACAGTAAGAGCTCCTATAATTCACCCCTCCACTTT
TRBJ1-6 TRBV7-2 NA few CASSLVDLSPTYNSPLHF TGTGCCAGCAGCCTCGTGGATCTAAGCCCCACTTATAATTCACCCCTCCACTTT
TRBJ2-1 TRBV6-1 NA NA CASSEMLLPSYNEQFF TGTGCCAGCAGTGAAATGCTATTACCCTCCTACAATGAGCAGTTCTTC
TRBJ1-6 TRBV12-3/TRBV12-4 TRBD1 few CASSFNRGPLHF TGTGCCAGCAGTTTCAACAGGGGTCCCCTCCACTTT
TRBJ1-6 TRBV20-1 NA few CSAIGGESPSPLHF TGCAGTGCTATAGGGGGGGAGAGCCCCTCACCCCTCCACTTT
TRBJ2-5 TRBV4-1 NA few CASSLQVQETQYF TGCGCCAGCAGCCTACAGGTTCAAGAGACCCAGTACTTC
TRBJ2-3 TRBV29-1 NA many CSVELGVRTDTQYF TGCAGCGTTGAGCTGGGCGTCCGGACAGATACGCAGTATTTT
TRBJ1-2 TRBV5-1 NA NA CASSWQQGGNYGYTF TGCGCCAGCAGCTGGCAGCAGGGCGGCAACTATGGCTACACCTTC
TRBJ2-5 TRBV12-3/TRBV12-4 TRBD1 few CASSQTGGRETQYF TGTGCCAGCAGTCAGACAGGGGGCCGAGAGACCCAGTACTTC